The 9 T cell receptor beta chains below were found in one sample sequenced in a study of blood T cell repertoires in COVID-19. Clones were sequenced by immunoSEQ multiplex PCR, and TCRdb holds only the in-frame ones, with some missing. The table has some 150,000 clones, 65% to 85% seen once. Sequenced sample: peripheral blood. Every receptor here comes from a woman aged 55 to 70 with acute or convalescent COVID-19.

The CDR3 DNA sequence: TGTGCCAGCAGTCCAGGGCCTGGGGCCAACGTCCTGACTTTC. Translation: CASSPGPGANVLTF. The rearrangement links TRBV6-4 to TRBJ2-6; TRBD1 might be the D (5 bases). This CDR3 comprises 14 residues. CDR1 and CDR2 (germline): MRHNA, SNTAGT. The V and J ends lost 5 bases and 2 bases respectively, with 7 bases between them.

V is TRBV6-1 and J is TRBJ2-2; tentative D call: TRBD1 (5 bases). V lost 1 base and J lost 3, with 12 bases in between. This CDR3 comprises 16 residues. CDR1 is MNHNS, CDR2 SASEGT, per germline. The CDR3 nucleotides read TGTGCCAGCAGTGAAGGAGTAGGGGATTACACCGGGGAGCTGTTTTTT. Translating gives CASSEGVGDYTGELFF.

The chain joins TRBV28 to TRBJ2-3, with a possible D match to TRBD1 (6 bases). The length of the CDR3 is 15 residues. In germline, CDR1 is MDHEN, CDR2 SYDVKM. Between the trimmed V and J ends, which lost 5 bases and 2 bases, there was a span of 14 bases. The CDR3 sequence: CASSPRQDATDTQYF. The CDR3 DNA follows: TGTGCCAGCAGTCCCCGACAGGACGCCACAGATACGCAGTATTTT.

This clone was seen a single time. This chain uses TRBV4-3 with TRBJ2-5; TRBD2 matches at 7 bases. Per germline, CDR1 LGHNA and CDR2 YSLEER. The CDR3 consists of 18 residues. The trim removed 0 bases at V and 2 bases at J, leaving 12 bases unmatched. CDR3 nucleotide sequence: TGCGCCAGCAGCCAAGATCTGAGCGGGGCCCGAGCTCAAGAGACCCAGTACTTC. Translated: CASSQDLSGARAQETQYF.

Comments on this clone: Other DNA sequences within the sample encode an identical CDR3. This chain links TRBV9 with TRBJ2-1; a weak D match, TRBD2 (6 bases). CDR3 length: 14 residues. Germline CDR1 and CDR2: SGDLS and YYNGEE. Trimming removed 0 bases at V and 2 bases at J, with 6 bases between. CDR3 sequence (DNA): TGTGCCAGCAGCGTAGGCGGGACCTACAATGAGCAGTTCTTC. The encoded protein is CASSVGGTYNEQFF.

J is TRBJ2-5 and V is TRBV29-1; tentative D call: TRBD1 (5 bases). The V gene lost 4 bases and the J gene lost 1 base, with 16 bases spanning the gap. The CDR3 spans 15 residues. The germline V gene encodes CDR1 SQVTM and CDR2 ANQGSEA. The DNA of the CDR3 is TGCAGCGTTGCGCTTTTAGGGGTGGGCCAAGAGACCCAGTACTTC. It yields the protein CSVALLGVGQETQYF.

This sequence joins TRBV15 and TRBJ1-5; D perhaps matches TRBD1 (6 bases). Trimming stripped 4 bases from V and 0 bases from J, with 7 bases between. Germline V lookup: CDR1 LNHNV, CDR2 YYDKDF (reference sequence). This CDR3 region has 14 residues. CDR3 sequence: CATSIQGSNQPQHF. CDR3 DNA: TGTGCCACCAGCATACAGGGTAGCAATCAGCCCCAGCATTTT.

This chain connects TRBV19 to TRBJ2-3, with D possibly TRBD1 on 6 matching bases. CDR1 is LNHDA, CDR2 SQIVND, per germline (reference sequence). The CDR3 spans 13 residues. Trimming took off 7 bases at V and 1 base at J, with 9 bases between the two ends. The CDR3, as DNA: TGTGCCAGTAAACAGGGAGGCACAGATACGCAGTATTTT. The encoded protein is CASKQGGTDTQYF.

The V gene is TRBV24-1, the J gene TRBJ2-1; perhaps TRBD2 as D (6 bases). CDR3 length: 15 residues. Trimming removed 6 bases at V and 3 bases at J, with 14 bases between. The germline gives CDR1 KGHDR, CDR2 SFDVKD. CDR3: CATSHAGLGYNEQFF. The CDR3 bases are TGTGCCACCAGTCATGCGGGACTGGGCTACAATGAGCAGTTCTTC.